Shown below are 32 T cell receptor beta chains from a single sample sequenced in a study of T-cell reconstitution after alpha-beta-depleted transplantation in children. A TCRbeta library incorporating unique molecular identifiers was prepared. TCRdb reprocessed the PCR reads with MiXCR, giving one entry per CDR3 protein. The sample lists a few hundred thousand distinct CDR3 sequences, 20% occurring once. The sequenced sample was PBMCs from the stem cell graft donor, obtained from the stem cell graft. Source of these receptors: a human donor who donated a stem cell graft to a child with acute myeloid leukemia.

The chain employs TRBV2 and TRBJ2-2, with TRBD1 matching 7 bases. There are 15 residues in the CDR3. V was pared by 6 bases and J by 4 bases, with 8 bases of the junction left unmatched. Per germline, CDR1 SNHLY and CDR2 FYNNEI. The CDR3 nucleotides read TGTGCCAGCAGCGCTGACAGGGTTGGCACCGGGGAGCTGTTTTTT. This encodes CASSADRVGTGELFF.

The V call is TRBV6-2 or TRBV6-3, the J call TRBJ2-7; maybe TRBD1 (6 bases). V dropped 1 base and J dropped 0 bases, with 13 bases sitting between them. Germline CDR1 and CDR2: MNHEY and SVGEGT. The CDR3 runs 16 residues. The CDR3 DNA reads TGTGCCAGCAGTTACTTAGCGACAGGAAACTCCTACGAGCAGTACTTC. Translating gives CASSYLATGNSYEQYF.

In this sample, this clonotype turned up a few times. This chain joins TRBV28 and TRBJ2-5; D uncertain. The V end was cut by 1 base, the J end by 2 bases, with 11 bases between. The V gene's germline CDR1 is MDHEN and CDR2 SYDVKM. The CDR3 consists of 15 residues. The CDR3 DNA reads TGTGCCAGCAGTTTATCCGACACGTTACAAGAGACCCAGTACTTC. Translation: CASSLSDTLQETQYF.

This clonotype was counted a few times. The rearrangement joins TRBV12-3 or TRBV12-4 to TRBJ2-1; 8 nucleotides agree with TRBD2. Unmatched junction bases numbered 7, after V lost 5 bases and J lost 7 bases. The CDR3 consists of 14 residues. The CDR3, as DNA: TGTGCCAGCAGTCCGGGACTAGTCTGGAATGAGCAGTTCTTC. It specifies CASSPGLVWNEQFF.

The CDR3 DNA follows: TGTGCCAGCAGCTTACGTGGGACAGGGGCGTCGTACACTGAAGCTTTCTTT. Its protein is CASSLRGTGASYTEAFF. The rearrangement links TRBV7-9 to TRBJ1-1; 10 bases line up with TRBD1. Germline CDR1 and CDR2: SEHNR and FQNEAQ (reference sequence). Trimming at V came to 2 bases and at J to 3 bases, leaving 9 bases not matched to a gene. This CDR3 region has 17 residues.

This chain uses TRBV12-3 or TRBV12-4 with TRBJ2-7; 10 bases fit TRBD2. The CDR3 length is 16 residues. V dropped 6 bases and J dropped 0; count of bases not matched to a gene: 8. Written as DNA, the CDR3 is TGTGCCAGCAGCAAACTAGCGGGACTAATCTCCTACGAGCAGTACTTC. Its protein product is CASSKLAGLISYEQYF.

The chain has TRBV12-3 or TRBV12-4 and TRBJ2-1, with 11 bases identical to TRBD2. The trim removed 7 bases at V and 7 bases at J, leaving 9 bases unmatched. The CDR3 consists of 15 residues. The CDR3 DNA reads TGTGCCAGCATCCTGGGGACTAGCGGCCTTAATGAGCAGTTCTTC. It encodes CASILGTSGLNEQFF.

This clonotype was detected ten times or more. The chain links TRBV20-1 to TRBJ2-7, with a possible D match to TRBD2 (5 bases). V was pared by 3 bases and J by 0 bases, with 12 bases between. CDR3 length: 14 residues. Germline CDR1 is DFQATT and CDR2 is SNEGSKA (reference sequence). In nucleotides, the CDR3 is TGCAGTGCTAGGTCCGAACTAGTCTCCTACGAGCAGTACTTC. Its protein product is CSARSELVSYEQYF.

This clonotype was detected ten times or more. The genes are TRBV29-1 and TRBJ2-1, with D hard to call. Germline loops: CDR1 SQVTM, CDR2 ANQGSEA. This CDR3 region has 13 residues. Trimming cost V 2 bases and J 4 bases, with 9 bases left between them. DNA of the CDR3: TGCAGCGTTGAACAGCTCCTATACAATGAGCAGTTCTTC. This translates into CSVEQLLYNEQFF.

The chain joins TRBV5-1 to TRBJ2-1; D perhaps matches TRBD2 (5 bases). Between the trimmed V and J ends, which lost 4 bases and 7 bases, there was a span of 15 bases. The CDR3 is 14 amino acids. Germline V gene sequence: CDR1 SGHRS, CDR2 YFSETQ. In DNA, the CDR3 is TGCGCCAGCAGCATTAGAGTCCGGGAAAATGAGCAGTTCTTC. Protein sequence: CASSIRVRENEQFF.

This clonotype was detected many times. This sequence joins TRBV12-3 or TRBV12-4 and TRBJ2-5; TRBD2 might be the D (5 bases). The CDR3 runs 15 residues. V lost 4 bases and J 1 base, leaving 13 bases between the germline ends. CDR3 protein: CASSSHSGTQETQYF. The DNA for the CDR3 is TGTGCCAGCAGTTCCCACAGCGGTACCCAAGAGACCCAGTACTTC.

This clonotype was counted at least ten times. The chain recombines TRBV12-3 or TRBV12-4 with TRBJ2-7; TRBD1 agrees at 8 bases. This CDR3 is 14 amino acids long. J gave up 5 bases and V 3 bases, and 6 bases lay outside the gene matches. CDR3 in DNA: TGTGCCAGCAGTTTTGCAGGGGGCAAGAACGAGCAGTACTTC. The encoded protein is CASSFAGGKNEQYF.

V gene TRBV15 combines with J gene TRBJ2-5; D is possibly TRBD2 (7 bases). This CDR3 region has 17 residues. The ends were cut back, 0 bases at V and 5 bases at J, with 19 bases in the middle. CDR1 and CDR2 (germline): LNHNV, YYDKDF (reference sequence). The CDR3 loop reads CATSRDLGRGARETQYF. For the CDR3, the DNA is TGTGCCACCAGCAGAGATCTAGGACGGGGGGCACGGGAGACCCAGTACTTC.

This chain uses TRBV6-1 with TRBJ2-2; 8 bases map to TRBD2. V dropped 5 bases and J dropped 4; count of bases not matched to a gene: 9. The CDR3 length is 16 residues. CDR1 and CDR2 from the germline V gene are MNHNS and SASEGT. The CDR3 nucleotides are TGTGCCAGCAGTAAGGAAGCGGGACTAGGCACCGGGGAGCTGTTTTTT. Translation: CASSKEAGLGTGELFF.

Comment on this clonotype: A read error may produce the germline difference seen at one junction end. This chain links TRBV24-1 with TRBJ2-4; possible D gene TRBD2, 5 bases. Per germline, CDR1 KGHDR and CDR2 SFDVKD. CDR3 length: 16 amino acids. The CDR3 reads CATSGGPILAKYIQYF. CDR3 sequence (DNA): TGTGCCACCAGTGGCGGGCCTATCCTAGCCAAATACATTCAGTACTTC.

CDR3 DNA sequence: TGTGCCAGCAGTTTACAGGCCTCCTACGAGCAGTACTTC. It codes for CASSLQASYEQYF. J is TRBJ2-7 and V is TRBV28; D gene uncertain. There are 13 residues in the CDR3. Trimming took 2 bases from V and 0 from J, leaving 5 bases between them. Germline V gene data show CDR1 as MDHEN and CDR2 as SYDVKM.

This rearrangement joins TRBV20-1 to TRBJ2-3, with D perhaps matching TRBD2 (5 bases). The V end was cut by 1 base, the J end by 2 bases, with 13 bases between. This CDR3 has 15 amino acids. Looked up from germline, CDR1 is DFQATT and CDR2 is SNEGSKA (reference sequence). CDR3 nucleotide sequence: TGCAGTGCTAGAGCTACTAGTCTGCCCACAGATACGCAGTATTTT. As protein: CSARATSLPTDTQYF.

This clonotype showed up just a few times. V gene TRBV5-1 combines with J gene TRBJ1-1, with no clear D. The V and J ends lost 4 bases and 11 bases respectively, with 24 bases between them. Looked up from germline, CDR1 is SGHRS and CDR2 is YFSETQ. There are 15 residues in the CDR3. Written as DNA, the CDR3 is TGCGCCAGCAGCATTGCGAGTATCCAGCGGGGAGATGCTTTCTTT. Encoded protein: CASSIASIQRGDAFF. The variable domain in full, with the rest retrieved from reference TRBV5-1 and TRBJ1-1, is KAGVTQTPRYLIKTRGQQVTLSCSPISGHRSVSWYQQTPGQGLQFLFEYFSETQRNKGNFPGRFSGRQFSNSRSEMNVSTLELGDSALYLCASSIASIQRGDAFFGQGTRLTVV.

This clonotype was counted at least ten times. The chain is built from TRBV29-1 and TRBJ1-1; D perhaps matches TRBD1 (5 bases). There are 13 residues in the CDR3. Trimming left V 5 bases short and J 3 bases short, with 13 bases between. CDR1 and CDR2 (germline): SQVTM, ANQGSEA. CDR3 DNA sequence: TGCAGCGTTCGACAGCCCGCTTACACTGAAGCTTTCTTT. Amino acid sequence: CSVRQPAYTEAFF.

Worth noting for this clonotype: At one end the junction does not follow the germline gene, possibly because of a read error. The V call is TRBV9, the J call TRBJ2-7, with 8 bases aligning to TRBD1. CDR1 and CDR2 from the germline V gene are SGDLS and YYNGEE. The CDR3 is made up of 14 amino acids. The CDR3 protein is CASSVGTGSDEQYF. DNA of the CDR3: TGTGCCAGCAGCGTGGGGACAGGCTCCGACGAGCAGTACTTC.

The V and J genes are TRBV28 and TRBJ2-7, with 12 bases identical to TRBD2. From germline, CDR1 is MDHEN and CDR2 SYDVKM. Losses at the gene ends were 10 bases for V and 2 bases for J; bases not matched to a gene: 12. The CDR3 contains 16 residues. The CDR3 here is CATTSPASGRAYEQYF. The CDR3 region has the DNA TGTGCCACCACCTCCCCGGCTAGCGGGAGGGCCTACGAGCAGTACTTC.

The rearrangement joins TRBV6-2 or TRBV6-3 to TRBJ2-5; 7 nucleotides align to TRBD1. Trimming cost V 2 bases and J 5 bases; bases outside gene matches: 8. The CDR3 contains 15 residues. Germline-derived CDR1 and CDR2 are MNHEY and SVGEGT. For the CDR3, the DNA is TGTGCCAGCAGTTACGACGGACAGGAGGTGGAGACCCAGTACTTC. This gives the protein CASSYDGQEVETQYF.

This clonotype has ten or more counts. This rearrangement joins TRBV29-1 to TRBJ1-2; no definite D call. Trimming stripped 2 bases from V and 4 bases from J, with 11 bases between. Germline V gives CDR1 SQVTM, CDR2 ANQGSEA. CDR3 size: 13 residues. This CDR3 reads CSVESGSVYGYTF. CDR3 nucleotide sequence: TGCAGCGTTGAATCGGGGTCGGTCTATGGCTACACCTTC.

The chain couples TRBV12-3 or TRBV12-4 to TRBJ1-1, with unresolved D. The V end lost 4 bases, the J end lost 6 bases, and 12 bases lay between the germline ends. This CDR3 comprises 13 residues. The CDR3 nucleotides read TGTGCCAGCAGTTCCCGAATAGGCCCTGAAGCTTTCTTT. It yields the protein CASSSRIGPEAFF.

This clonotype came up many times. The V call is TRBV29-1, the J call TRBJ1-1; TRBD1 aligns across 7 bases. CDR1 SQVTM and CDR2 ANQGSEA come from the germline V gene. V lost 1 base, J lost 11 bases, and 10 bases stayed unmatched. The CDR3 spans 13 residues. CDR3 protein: CSVEGQTGRRAFF. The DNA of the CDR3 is TGCAGCGTTGAAGGCCAGACAGGGCGCAGGGCTTTCTTT.

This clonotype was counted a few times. This chain's CDR3 is CSVENQGKEGYTF. CDR3 DNA sequence: TGCAGCGTTGAAAACCAGGGCAAGGAGGGCTACACCTTC. The chain is built from TRBV29-1 and TRBJ1-2; D possibly corresponds to TRBD1 (5 bases). Looked up from germline, CDR1 is SQVTM and CDR2 is ANQGSEA. The V and J ends lost 2 bases and 8 bases respectively, with 15 bases between them. The CDR3 runs to 13 residues.

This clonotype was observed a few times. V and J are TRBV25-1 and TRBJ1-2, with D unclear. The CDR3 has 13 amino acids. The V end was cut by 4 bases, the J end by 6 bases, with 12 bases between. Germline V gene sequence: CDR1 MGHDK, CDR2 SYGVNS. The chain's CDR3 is CASSVTARHGYTF. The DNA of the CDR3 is TGTGCCAGCAGTGTCACCGCTCGTCATGGCTACACCTTC.

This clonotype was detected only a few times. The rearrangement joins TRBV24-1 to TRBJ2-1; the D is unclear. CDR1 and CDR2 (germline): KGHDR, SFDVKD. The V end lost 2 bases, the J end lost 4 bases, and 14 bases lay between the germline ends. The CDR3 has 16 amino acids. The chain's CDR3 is CATSDSQRDEYNEQFF. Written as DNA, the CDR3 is TGTGCCACCAGTGATTCTCAGCGAGACGAATACAATGAGCAGTTCTTC.

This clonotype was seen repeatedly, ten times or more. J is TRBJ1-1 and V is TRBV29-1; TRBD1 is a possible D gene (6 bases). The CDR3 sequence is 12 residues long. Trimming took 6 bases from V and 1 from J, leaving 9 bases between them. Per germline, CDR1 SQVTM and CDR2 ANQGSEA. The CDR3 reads CSVGQRNTEAFF. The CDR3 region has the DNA TGCAGCGTAGGACAGAGGAACACTGAAGCTTTCTTT.

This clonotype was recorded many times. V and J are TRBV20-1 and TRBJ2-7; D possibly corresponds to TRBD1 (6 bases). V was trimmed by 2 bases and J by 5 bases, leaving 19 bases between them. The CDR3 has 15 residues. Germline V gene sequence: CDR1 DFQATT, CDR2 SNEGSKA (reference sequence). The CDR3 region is CSARPSLNREDEQYF. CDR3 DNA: TGCAGTGCTAGACCGTCACTAAACAGGGAAGACGAGCAGTACTTC.

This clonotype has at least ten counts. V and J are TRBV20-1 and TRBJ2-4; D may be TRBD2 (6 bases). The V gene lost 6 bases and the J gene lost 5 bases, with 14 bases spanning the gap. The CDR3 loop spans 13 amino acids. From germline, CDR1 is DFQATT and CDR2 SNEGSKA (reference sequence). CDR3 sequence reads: CSAPPSAENIQYF. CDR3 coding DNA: TGCAGTGCGCCCCCTAGCGCCGAAAACATTCAGTACTTC.

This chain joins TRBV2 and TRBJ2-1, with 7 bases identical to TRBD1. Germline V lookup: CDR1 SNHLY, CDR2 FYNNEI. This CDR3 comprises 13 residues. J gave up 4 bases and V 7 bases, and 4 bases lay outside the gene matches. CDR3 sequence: CASIWGQYNEQFF. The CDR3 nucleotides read TGTGCCAGCATTTGGGGACAGTACAATGAGCAGTTCTTC.